This T cell receptor beta chain was captured in a study of shared clonotypes between healthy human individuals. Study-wide context: A couple of female and three male donors aged 18 to 49 were enrolled. Every donor yielded three CD4 naive, three CD4 memory, two CD8 naive and one CD8 memory plate.

Genomic DNA of each subset was evenly split across several immunoSEQ plates. How the authors handled the data: Sequence data from immunoSEQ were junction-only and lacked quality scores; consequently, filtering differed. The data were produced by immunoSEQ multiplex PCR, yet TCRdb's version contains in-frame clones alone and is incomplete. The DNA was the basis for D and trimming; V, J and clone size are from that table. The sample lists over a million clones, around 78% occurring once. Germline CDR1 SGHAT, CDR2 FQNNGV. This CDR3 contains 15 residues. The junction had 4 bases not matched to a gene; V was cut back by 1 base and J by 2 bases.

The sequence was collected from a man between 18 and 35 years old in good health. Some clones in this sample may be carry-over from other donors' samples. This chain uses TRBV11-2 with TRBJ2-7, with 8 bases fitting TRBD2. The sequenced sample was memory CD4+ T cells from PBMCs. The subset was: CD45RA-negative fraction. As DNA, the CDR3 is TGTGCCAGCAGCTTAGGGAGCGGGAGCCCCTACGAGCAGTACTTC. Its translation is CASSLGSGSPYEQYF.